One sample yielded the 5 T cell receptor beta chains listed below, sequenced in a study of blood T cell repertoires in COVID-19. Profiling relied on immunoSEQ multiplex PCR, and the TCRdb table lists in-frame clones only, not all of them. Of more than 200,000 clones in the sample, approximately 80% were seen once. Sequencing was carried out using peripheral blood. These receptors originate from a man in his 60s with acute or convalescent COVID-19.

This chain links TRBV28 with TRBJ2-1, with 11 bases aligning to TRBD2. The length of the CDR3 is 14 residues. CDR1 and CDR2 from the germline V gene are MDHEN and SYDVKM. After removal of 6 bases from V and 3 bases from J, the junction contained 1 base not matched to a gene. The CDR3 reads CASSLAGGYNEQFF. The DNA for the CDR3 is TGTGCCAGCAGCCTAGCGGGAGGCTACAATGAGCAGTTCTTC.

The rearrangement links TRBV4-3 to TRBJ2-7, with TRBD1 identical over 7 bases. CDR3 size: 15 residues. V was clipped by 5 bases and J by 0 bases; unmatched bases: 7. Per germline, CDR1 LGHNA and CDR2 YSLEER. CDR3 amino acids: CASSAGQDHSYEQYF. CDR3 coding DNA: TGCGCCAGCAGCGCCGGACAGGATCACTCCTACGAGCAGTACTTC.

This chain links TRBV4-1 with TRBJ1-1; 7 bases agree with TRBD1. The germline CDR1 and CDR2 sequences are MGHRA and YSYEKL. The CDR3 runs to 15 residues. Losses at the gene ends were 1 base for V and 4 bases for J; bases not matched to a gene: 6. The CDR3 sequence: CASSQVQTGVTEAFF. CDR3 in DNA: TGCGCCAGCAGCCAAGTTCAAACAGGGGTCACTGAAGCTTTCTTT.

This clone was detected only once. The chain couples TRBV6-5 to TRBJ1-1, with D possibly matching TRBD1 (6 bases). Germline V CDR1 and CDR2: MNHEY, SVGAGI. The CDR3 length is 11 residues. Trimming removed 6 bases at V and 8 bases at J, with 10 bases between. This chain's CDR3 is CASRWGREAFF. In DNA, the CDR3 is TGTGCCAGCAGGTGGGGGCGGGAAGCTTTCTTT.

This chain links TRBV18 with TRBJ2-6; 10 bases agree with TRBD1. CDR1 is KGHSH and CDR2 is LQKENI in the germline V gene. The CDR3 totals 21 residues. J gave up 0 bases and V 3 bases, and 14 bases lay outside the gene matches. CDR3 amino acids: CASSPGVGGQGSLSGANVLTF. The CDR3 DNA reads TGTGCCAGCTCACCGGGCGTGGGGGGACAGGGGTCCCTCTCTGGGGCCAACGTCCTGACTTTC.